The sequence of this TCR beta chain was determined in a study of cytomegalovirus exposure and HLA in healthy donors. Study observations and caveats: Most TCR sequences proved rare, with some public TCRs found in many donors. The study put 150 or so TCR beta chains on its list as cytomegalovirus-associated.

Concerning this clone: The antigen is not known.

TCRdb keeps only in-frame clones here, not all; method: immunoSEQ multiplex PCR. Altogether roughly 330,000 clones are present, around 90% being singletons, with the ten largest covering more than 0.9%. The donors were part of the validation cohort of 120 subjects. That cohort was separate from the first cohort, which comprised some 670 subjects. The CDR3 is 13 residues long. Germline V CDR1 and CDR2: SGDLS, YYNGEE. V was trimmed by 4 bases and J by 2 bases, leaving 10 bases between them. This receptor was taken from a woman under 40 in good health and CMV-seropositive. The chain recombines TRBV9 with TRBJ2-7; D is uncertain. Sequencing was done on a sample of PBMCs. In nucleotides, the CDR3 is TGTGCCAGCAGCTTCGGACCGCCCTACGAGCAGTACTTC. Protein product: CASSFGPPYEQYF.